These T cell receptor beta chains were read from a single sample in a study of low-dose radiotherapy and immunotherapy resistance in tumors. Using its own MiXCR run on the reads, TCRdb lists one record per CDR3 protein. Counted here are 30,000 to 45,000 distinct CDR3 sequences, about 20% occurring once; the ten biggest clones make up about 8.3%. The sample here was PBMCs, taken after low-dose radiotherapy plus immunotherapy. The receptors shown here come from a female donor with ovarian cancer. CDR3s include the opening cysteine and the closing phenylalanine or tryptophan. The order of the fields is J gene, clone size, V gene, D gene, CDR3 protein, CDR3 DNA. A D gene is named only where the DNA matches it firmly. Some rows mark clone size as missing; the rest say once, few, many or name a class of expanded clone.

j_call: TRBJ1-2; clone_size: .; v_call: TRBV7-8; d_call: TRBD1; cdr3_aa: CASSVHGGGRDGYTF; cdr3_nt: TGTGCCAGCAGCGTACATGGAGGGGGCAGGGATGGCTACACCTTC
j_call: TRBJ2-3; clone_size: many; v_call: TRBV7-2; d_call: .; cdr3_aa: CASSLLASSTDTQYF; cdr3_nt: TGTGCCAGCAGCTTACTAGCGTCTAGCACAGATACGCAGTATTTT
j_call: TRBJ1-1; clone_size: many; v_call: TRBV30; d_call: .; cdr3_aa: CAWARPTAFF; cdr3_nt: TGTGCCTGGGCCAGGCCTACGGCTTTCTTT
j_call: TRBJ1-2; clone_size: many; v_call: TRBV5-6; d_call: TRBD1; cdr3_aa: CASSTLGQGQYGYTF; cdr3_nt: TGTGCCAGCAGCACACTGGGACAGGGCCAATATGGCTACACCTTC
j_call: TRBJ2-7; clone_size: .; v_call: TRBV2; d_call: .; cdr3_aa: CASRDDSYEQYF; cdr3_nt: TGTGCCAGCAGGGATGACAGCTACGAGCAGTACTTC
j_call: TRBJ2-2; clone_size: many; v_call: TRBV5-1; d_call: .; cdr3_aa: CASSLGSRGGGPARTGELFF; cdr3_nt: TGTGCCAGCAGCTTGGGATCCCGTGGTGGAGGACCCGCACGCACCGGGGAGCTGTTTTTT
j_call: TRBJ1-4; clone_size: many; v_call: TRBV3-1; d_call: TRBD1; cdr3_aa: CASSQAGQRRKLFF; cdr3_nt: TGTGCCAGCAGCCAAGCGGGACAGCGGCGGAAACTGTTTTTT
j_call: TRBJ1-2; clone_size: many; v_call: TRBV24-1; d_call: TRBD1; cdr3_aa: CATSSRTGYGYTF; cdr3_nt: TGTGCCACCAGTTCGCGGACAGGCTATGGCTACACCTTC
j_call: TRBJ1-1; clone_size: many; v_call: TRBV6-2/TRBV6-3; d_call: .; cdr3_aa: CATQGWANEAFF; cdr3_nt: TGTGCCACCCAAGGATGGGCCAATGAAGCTTTCTTT
j_call: TRBJ1-3; clone_size: many; v_call: TRBV4-1; d_call: TRBD1; cdr3_aa: CASSRETGRGNTIYF; cdr3_nt: TGCGCCAGCAGCCGGGAGACAGGGCGCGGAAACACCATATATTTT
j_call: TRBJ2-1; clone_size: many; v_call: TRBV12-3/TRBV12-4; d_call: TRBD1; cdr3_aa: CASSPDRGLLNEQFF; cdr3_nt: TGTGCCAGCAGTCCTGACAGGGGGCTCCTCAATGAGCAGTTCTTC
j_call: TRBJ2-3; clone_size: many; v_call: TRBV4-2; d_call: .; cdr3_aa: CASSQDEGGRGTDTQYF; cdr3_nt: TGTGCCAGCAGCCAAGATGAGGGCGGTAGAGGTACAGATACGCAGTATTTT
j_call: TRBJ1-2; clone_size: few; v_call: TRBV12-3/TRBV12-4; d_call: .; cdr3_aa: CASSSGGGNYGYTF; cdr3_nt: TGTGCCAGCAGTTCCGGAGGGGGGAACTATGGCTACACCTTC
j_call: TRBJ1-1; clone_size: many; v_call: TRBV18; d_call: .; cdr3_aa: CASSPGQGMNTEAFF; cdr3_nt: TGTGCCAGCTCACCGGGGCAGGGCATGAACACTGAAGCTTTCTTT
j_call: TRBJ2-1; clone_size: .; v_call: TRBV7-6; d_call: TRBD1; cdr3_aa: CASSDGTGAWNEQFF; cdr3_nt: TGTGCTAGCAGCGACGGGACAGGGGCTTGGAATGAGCAGTTCTTC
j_call: TRBJ2-1; clone_size: few; v_call: TRBV5-1; d_call: .; cdr3_aa: CASSVAGWNEQFF; cdr3_nt: TGCGCCAGCAGCGTCGCGGGCTGGAATGAGCAGTTCTTC
j_call: TRBJ2-7; clone_size: .; v_call: TRBV3-1; d_call: .; cdr3_aa: CASSQTGLLEGEQYF; cdr3_nt: TGTGCCAGCAGCCAAACCGGCCTTTTAGAGGGCGAGCAGTACTTC
j_call: TRBJ2-5; clone_size: many; v_call: TRBV28; d_call: .; cdr3_aa: CASKPSGPGETQYF; cdr3_nt: TGTGCCAGCAAACCCTCGGGGCCTGGGGAGACCCAGTACTTC
j_call: TRBJ2-7; clone_size: .; v_call: TRBV28; d_call: TRBD1; cdr3_aa: CASSRAGTGGYEQYF; cdr3_nt: TGTGCCAGCAGCCGAGCAGGGACAGGGGGGTACGAGCAGTACTTC
j_call: TRBJ1-1; clone_size: few; v_call: TRBV12-3/TRBV12-4; d_call: .; cdr3_aa: CASSLVGDTEAFF; cdr3_nt: TGTGCCAGCAGTTTAGTAGGGGACACTGAAGCTTTCTTT
j_call: TRBJ2-7; clone_size: medium-sized; v_call: TRBV28; d_call: .; cdr3_aa: CASRSQGYEQYF; cdr3_nt: TGTGCCAGCAGGTCCCAGGGGTACGAGCAGTACTTC
j_call: TRBJ2-5; clone_size: many; v_call: TRBV5-1; d_call: TRBD1; cdr3_aa: CASSATGGTQETQYF; cdr3_nt: TGCGCCAGCAGCGCGACAGGGGGCACCCAAGAGACCCAGTACTTC
j_call: TRBJ2-2; clone_size: many; v_call: TRBV30; d_call: .; cdr3_aa: CAAYSHTGELFF; cdr3_nt: TGTGCAGCCTACAGCCACACCGGGGAGCTGTTTTTT
j_call: TRBJ2-7; clone_size: many; v_call: TRBV5-1; d_call: .; cdr3_aa: CASSSVTGLGQYF; cdr3_nt: TGCGCCAGCAGCTCTGTCACAGGGTTGGGGCAGTACTTC
j_call: TRBJ2-2; clone_size: many; v_call: TRBV18; d_call: .; cdr3_aa: CASSPTQTETGELFF; cdr3_nt: TGTGCCAGCTCACCTACCCAGACCGAGACCGGGGAGCTGTTTTTT
j_call: TRBJ1-5; clone_size: many; v_call: TRBV28; d_call: .; cdr3_aa: CASSPYGISNQPQHF; cdr3_nt: TGTGCCAGCAGTCCCTACGGCATAAGCAATCAGCCCCAGCATTTT
j_call: TRBJ2-7; clone_size: .; v_call: TRBV2; d_call: TRBD1; cdr3_aa: CASSPGQGTYEQYF; cdr3_nt: TGTGCCAGCAGTCCGGGACAGGGTACCTACGAGCAGTACTTC
j_call: TRBJ2-3; clone_size: .; v_call: TRBV6-1; d_call: .; cdr3_aa: CASTSGLASTDTQYF; cdr3_nt: TGTGCCAGCACTTCGGGGCTAGCGAGCACAGATACGCAGTATTTT
j_call: TRBJ2-7; clone_size: many; v_call: TRBV29-1; d_call: TRBD1; cdr3_aa: CSVEVEDRGSYEQYF; cdr3_nt: TGCAGCGTTGAAGTAGAGGACAGGGGGAGCTACGAGCAGTACTTC
j_call: TRBJ1-2; clone_size: many; v_call: TRBV9; d_call: TRBD1; cdr3_aa: CASSVESTGGFYGYTF; cdr3_nt: TGTGCCAGCAGCGTAGAATCTACAGGGGGCTTCTATGGCTACACCTTC
j_call: TRBJ2-3; clone_size: many; v_call: TRBV27; d_call: TRBD2; cdr3_aa: CASSPGLLLDSTDTQYF; cdr3_nt: TGTGCCAGCAGTCCGGGACTACTCCTCGATAGCACAGATACGCAGTATTTT
j_call: TRBJ2-3; clone_size: few; v_call: TRBV20-1; d_call: TRBD2; cdr3_aa: CSAISGWSTDTQYF; cdr3_nt: TGCAGTGCTATTAGCGGGTGGAGCACAGATACGCAGTATTTT
j_call: TRBJ2-1; clone_size: many; v_call: TRBV20-1; d_call: TRBD2; cdr3_aa: CSARDGTSGYNEQFF; cdr3_nt: TGCAGTGCTAGAGATGGGACTAGCGGCTACAATGAGCAGTTCTTC
j_call: TRBJ1-3; clone_size: few; v_call: TRBV29-1; d_call: .; cdr3_aa: CSVEGSDSGNTIYF; cdr3_nt: TGCAGCGTTGAAGGCAGCGACTCTGGAAACACCATATATTTT
j_call: TRBJ1-5; clone_size: .; v_call: TRBV28; d_call: .; cdr3_aa: CASSLSDQPQHF; cdr3_nt: TGTGCCAGCAGTTTATCTGATCAGCCCCAGCATTTT
j_call: TRBJ2-7; clone_size: medium-sized; v_call: TRBV28; d_call: TRBD2; cdr3_aa: CASTKRPGLAGSYEQYF; cdr3_nt: TGTGCCAGCACCAAAAGGCCTGGCCTAGCGGGATCCTACGAGCAGTACTTC
j_call: TRBJ2-2; clone_size: many; v_call: TRBV7-6; d_call: .; cdr3_aa: CASSLPRGGGNTGELFF; cdr3_nt: TGTGCCAGCAGCTTACCCCGGGGAGGGGGCAACACCGGGGAGCTGTTTTTT
j_call: TRBJ1-3; clone_size: many; v_call: TRBV7-9; d_call: .; cdr3_aa: CASSRGSGSSGNTIYF; cdr3_nt: TGTGCCAGCAGCCGTGGGAGCGGCTCCTCCGGAAACACCATATATTTT
j_call: TRBJ2-7; clone_size: many; v_call: TRBV5-1; d_call: TRBD1; cdr3_aa: CASSFLRTGGYEQYF; cdr3_nt: TGCGCCAGCAGCTTTCTTCGGACAGGGGGCTACGAGCAGTACTTC
j_call: TRBJ2-1; clone_size: many; v_call: TRBV7-3; d_call: TRBD1; cdr3_aa: CASSSTGTGSYEQFF; cdr3_nt: TGTGCCAGCAGCTCGACCGGGACAGGGTCGTATGAGCAGTTCTTC
j_call: TRBJ2-3; clone_size: many; v_call: TRBV10-3; d_call: TRBD2; cdr3_aa: CAISETSGGAIPDTQYF; cdr3_nt: TGTGCCATCAGTGAAACTAGCGGGGGGGCCATCCCAGATACGCAGTATTTT